This entry lists 21 T cell receptor beta chains sequenced from one sample in a study of prognosis after radiotherapy for stage I lung cancer. By two-round multiplex PCR, the TCR beta CDR3 was amplified from genomic DNA. First-round PCR, the initial amplification, used primers specific to each TRBV and TRBJ gene. One entry per CDR3 protein, called by TCRdb with MiXCR from the multiplex PCR reads. The table includes under 35,000 distinct CDR3 sequences, around 43% detected once. The source was PBMCs, collected before or after stereotactic body radiation therapy (not recorded which). The receptor set was obtained from a donor aged 50 or older with non-small cell lung cancer.

As to this clonotype: This CDR3 fails to terminate in the conserved phenylalanine or tryptophan, so it likely reflects a read error. The genes are TRBV14 and TRBJ2-3; 13 positions agree with TRBD2. Losses at the gene ends were 1 base for V and 8 bases for J; bases not matched to a gene: 3. The CDR3 is 15 residues long. Germline lookup yields CDR1 SGHDN and CDR2 FVKESK. CDR3 in amino acids: CASSQGLAGGSTQYL. The CDR3 nucleotides are TGTGCCAGCAGCCAAGGACTAGCGGGGGGTAGTACGCAGTATCTT.

This clonotype was counted ten times or more. The genes are TRBV7-9 and TRBJ2-1; 7 bases agree with TRBD2. The CDR3 runs 14 residues. Germline lookup yields CDR1 SEHNR and CDR2 FQNEAQ (reference sequence). Losses at the gene ends were 3 bases for V and 4 bases for J; bases not matched to a gene: 3. CDR3 region: CASSLASGYNEQFF. The CDR3 region has the DNA TGTGCCAGCAGCTTGGCTAGCGGATACAATGAGCAGTTCTTC.

The genes are TRBV11-3 and TRBJ2-7, with D possibly TRBD2 on 5 matching bases. Trimming stripped 4 bases from V and 7 bases from J, with 17 bases between. The CDR3 is 14 amino acids. Germline CDR1 SGHNT, CDR2 YENEEA. The CDR3 region has the DNA TGTGCCAGCAGCTCTTCCGGGAAAGTTAAAGAGCAGTACTTC. It translates to CASSSSGKVKEQYF.

This clonotype has ten or more counts. The chain is built from TRBV5-4 and TRBJ1-2; D gene uncertain. Germline CDR1 is SGHNT and CDR2 is YYREEE (reference sequence). The CDR3 extends over 15 amino acids. V shed 10 bases and J shed 7 bases, with 26 bases lying between them. CDR3 protein: CAGYSGRALPRGYTF. The CDR3 nucleotides read TGTGCCGGATACTCCGGGAGGGCCCTCCCTCGTGGCTACACCTTC.

This clonotype was detected many times. This chain joins TRBV29-1 and TRBJ1-2; the D gene is possibly TRBD1 (6 bases). There are 12 residues in the CDR3. V was cut by 7 bases and J by 6 bases, with 15 bases left in between. CDR1 is SQVTM, CDR2 ANQGSEA, per germline. The CDR3 here is CSATDSLDGYTF. The CDR3 DNA sequence: TGCAGCGCGACGGACAGTTTGGATGGCTACACCTTC.

The chain combines TRBV6-1 with TRBJ2-3, with D perhaps given as TRBD1 or TRBD2 (5 bases each). The CDR3 is 13 amino acids. In germline, CDR1 is MNHNS, CDR2 SASEGT. V lost 6 bases to trimming and J lost 14 bases, with 21 bases between them. DNA of the CDR3: TGTGCCAGCAGCGTTCCTGGGACCGCAGTAGGGTATTTT. It is translated as CASSVPGTAVGYF.

This clonotype was recorded at least ten times. The V and J genes are TRBV29-1 and TRBJ2-5; the D gene is possibly TRBD1 (7 bases). Germline CDR1 reads SQVTM; CDR2 reads ANQGSEA. This CDR3 has 14 residues. The CDR3: CGASPAGGKETQYF. CDR3 nucleotides: TGCGGCGCCTCTCCGGCAGGGGGGAAAGAGACCCAGTACTTC.

This rearrangement joins TRBV4-2 to TRBJ1-2; 7 nucleotides match TRBD1. CDR3 length equals 15 residues. CDR1 is LGHNA, CDR2 YNFKEQ, per germline. V lost 0 bases and J lost 8; bases outside the gene matches: 9. The CDR3 region has the DNA TGTGCCAGCAGCCAAGACCTGACAGGGTTTGGCGGCTACACCTTC. Amino acids: CASSQDLTGFGGYTF.

The chain joins TRBV20-1 to TRBJ2-7; possibly TRBD1 for D (6 bases). From germline, CDR1 is DFQATT and CDR2 SNEGSKA (reference sequence). V lost 4 bases to trimming and J lost 0 bases, with 13 bases between them. This CDR3 has 14 residues. This CDR3 is CSAMPPGHSYEQYF. CDR3 DNA: TGCAGTGCTATGCCCCCGGGACACTCCTACGAGCAGTACTTC.

V is TRBV6-1 and J is TRBJ2-7; TRBD1 aligns across 7 bases. CDR3 length equals 14 residues. The V segment lost 1 base and the J segment 5 bases; nucleotides outside the gene matches: 5. CDR1 is MNHNS, CDR2 SASEGT, per germline. The CDR3 bases are TGTGCCAGCAGTGAAGGGACAGGTATCAACGAGCAGTACTTC. Translated, it gives CASSEGTGINEQYF.

This clonotype has a count of ten or more. This chain joins TRBV5-6 and TRBJ2-5; 13 bases align to TRBD2. CDR3 length: 18 amino acids. The germline V gene encodes CDR1 SGHDT and CDR2 YYEEEE. V shed 3 bases and J 5 bases; nucleotides not matched to a gene: 13. Here the CDR3 reads CASSWGTSGGAGRETQYF. DNA of the CDR3: TGTGCCAGCAGCTGGGGCACTAGCGGGGGGGCCGGACGGGAGACCCAGTACTTC. Using reference TRBV5-6 and TRBJ2-5 for the parts outside the CDR3, the full variable domain is DAGVTQSPTHLIKTRGQQVTLRCSPKSGHDTVSWYQQALGQGPQFIFQYYEEEERQRGNFPDRFSGHQFPNYSSELNVNALLLGDSALYLCASSWGTSGGAGRETQYFGPGTRLLVL.

The rearrangement links TRBV19 to TRBJ1-5, with D maybe TRBD1 (5 bases). The CDR3 spans 15 residues. V was trimmed by 3 bases and J by 8 bases, leaving 17 bases between them. Germline CDR1 and CDR2: LNHDA and SQIVND (reference sequence). In DNA, the CDR3 is TGTGCCAGTAGTATGGGGCAGGGAAGGCAGGAGCCCCAGCATTTT. As protein: CASSMGQGRQEPQHF. Together with reference TRBV19 and TRBJ1-5, the CDR3 gives the full variable domain: DGGITQSPKYLFRKEGQNVTLSCEQNLNHDAMYWYRQDPGQGLRLIYYSQIVNDFQKGDIAEGYSVSREKKESFPLTVTSAQKNPTAFYLCASSMGQGRQEPQHFGDGTRLSIL.

This clonotype has ten or more counts. The CDR3 loop is CAWSVVQGAVSPLHF. The CDR3 DNA sequence: TGTGCCTGGAGTGTAGTACAGGGGGCAGTTTCACCCCTCCACTTT. The chain is built from TRBV30 and TRBJ1-6, with 9 nucleotides matching TRBD1. The V segment lost 0 bases and the J segment 9 bases; nucleotides outside the gene matches: 6. The V gene's germline CDR1 is GTSNPN and CDR2 SVGIG (reference sequence). The CDR3 is 15 residues long.

The chain joins TRBV6-4 to TRBJ2-5; TRBD1 aligns across 7 bases. CDR1 and CDR2 from the germline V gene are MRHNA and SNTAGT. The ends lost 5 bases at V and 10 bases at J; junction bases unmatched: 13. CDR3 size: 14 residues. CDR3 region: CASSRQGPEGDQYF. The CDR3 nucleotides read TGTGCCAGCAGTCGACAGGGCCCAGAGGGGGACCAGTACTTC.

The count of this clonotype is one. The junction departs from germline at one end; a sequencing error may be responsible. The rearrangement joins TRBV6-4 to TRBJ2-2; 7 bases fit TRBD1. This CDR3 is 13 amino acids long. Looked up from germline, CDR1 is MRHNA and CDR2 is SNTAGT. The chain's CDR3 is CAISFGTAGQLFF. The CDR3 nucleotides are TGTGCCATCAGTTTTGGGACAGCTGGGCAGCTGTTTTTT.

This clonotype was observed at least ten times. This chain connects TRBV12-5 to TRBJ2-3; D tentatively reads TRBD1 or TRBD2 (5 bases each). The V gene lost 0 bases and the J gene lost 6 bases, with 10 bases spanning the gap. In germline, CDR1 is LGHNT, CDR2 FRNRAP. This CDR3 is built from 14 residues. The CDR3 loop is CASGLVGTRDTQYF. The DNA of the CDR3 is TGTGCTAGTGGTTTGGTAGGGACCCGGGATACGCAGTATTTT.

The chain links TRBV6-1 to TRBJ1-1; D gene unclear. In germline, CDR1 is MNHNS, CDR2 SASEGT. The CDR3 covers 13 residues. V was trimmed by 7 bases and J by 1 base, leaving 10 bases between them. CDR3 coding DNA: TGTGCCAGCATTCCCCCCCAGAACACTGAAGCTTTCTTT. Its protein product is CASIPPQNTEAFF.

Concerning this clonotype itself: A far bigger clonotype differs at one base, so this is likely a read error. The chain uses TRBV6-4 and TRBJ1-1, with 7 bases matching TRBD1. The CDR3 is made up of 14 amino acids. After removal of 3 bases from V and 1 base from J, the junction contained 2 bases not matched to a gene. The germline CDR1 and CDR2 sequences are MRHNA and SNTAGT. The CDR3 here is CASSEDRRNTEAFF. Here the CDR3 DNA reads TGTGCCAGCAGTGAGGACAGGCGGAACACTGAAGCTTTCTTT.

At least ten counts were recorded for this clonotype. This chain links TRBV5-1 with TRBJ2-3; 11 positions agree with TRBD2. The CDR3 extends over 16 amino acids. Germline-derived CDR1 and CDR2 are SGHRS and YFSETQ. Germline trimming cut 5 bases from V and 3 bases from J; bases unmatched to any gene: 8. CDR3 sequence (DNA): TGCGCCAGCAGACCCATGTTAGCGGGAGGGACAGATACGCAGTATTTT. This translates into CASRPMLAGGTDTQYF.

The gene calls are TRBV7-2 and TRBJ2-2; 8 bases align to TRBD2. Germline CDR1 SGHTA, CDR2 FQGNSA. The CDR3 length is 16 residues. V was clipped by 5 bases and J by 1 base; unmatched bases: 6. In DNA, the CDR3 is TGTGCCAGCAGCGTTTTAGCGGGGTTGAACACCGGGGAGCTGTTTTTT. Protein product: CASSVLAGLNTGELFF.

In regard to this clonotype: A far larger clone is one nucleotide away, so this likely arose from a read error. The chain has TRBV6-1 and TRBJ1-5; D might be TRBD1 (5 bases). V lost 3 bases and J 7 bases, leaving 13 bases between the germline ends. This CDR3 contains 14 residues. Germline loops: CDR1 MNHNS, CDR2 SASEGT. In DNA form, the CDR3 reads TGTGCCAGCAGTGATGGGGGGGGTCGGCAGCCCCAGCATTTT. Its translation is CASSDGGGRQPQHF.